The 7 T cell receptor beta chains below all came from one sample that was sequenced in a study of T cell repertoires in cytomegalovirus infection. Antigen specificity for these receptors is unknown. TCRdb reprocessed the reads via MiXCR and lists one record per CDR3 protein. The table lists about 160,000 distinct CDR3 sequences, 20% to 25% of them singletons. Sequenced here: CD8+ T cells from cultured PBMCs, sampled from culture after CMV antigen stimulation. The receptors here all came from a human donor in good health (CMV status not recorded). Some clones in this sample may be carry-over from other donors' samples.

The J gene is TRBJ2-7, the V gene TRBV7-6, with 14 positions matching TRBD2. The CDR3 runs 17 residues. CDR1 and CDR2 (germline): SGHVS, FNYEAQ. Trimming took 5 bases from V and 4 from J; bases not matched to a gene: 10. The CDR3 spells CASSTLDRTSGGYEQYF. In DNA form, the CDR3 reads TGTGCCAGCAGCACTCTAGACCGGACTAGCGGGGGGTACGAGCAGTACTTC.

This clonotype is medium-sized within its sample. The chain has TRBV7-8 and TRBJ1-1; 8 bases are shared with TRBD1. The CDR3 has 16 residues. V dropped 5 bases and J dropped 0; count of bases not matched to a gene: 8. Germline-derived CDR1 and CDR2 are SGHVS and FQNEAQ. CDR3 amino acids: CASSKISGQVNTEAFF. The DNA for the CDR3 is TGTGCCAGCAGCAAGATATCGGGACAGGTGAACACTGAAGCTTTCTTT.

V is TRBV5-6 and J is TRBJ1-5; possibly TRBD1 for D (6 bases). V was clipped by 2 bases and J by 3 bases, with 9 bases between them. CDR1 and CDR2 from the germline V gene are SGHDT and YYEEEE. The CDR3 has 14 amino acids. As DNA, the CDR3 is TGTGCCAGCAGCTTACAGGGTTACAATCAGCCCCAGCATTTT. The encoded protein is CASSLQGYNQPQHF.

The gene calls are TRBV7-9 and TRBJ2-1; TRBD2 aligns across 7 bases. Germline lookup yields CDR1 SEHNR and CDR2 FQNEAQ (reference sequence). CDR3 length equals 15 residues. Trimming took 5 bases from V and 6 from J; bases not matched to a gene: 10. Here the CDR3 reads CASSHRDSGGNEQFF. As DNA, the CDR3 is TGTGCCAGCAGCCATAGGGACTCGGGGGGCAATGAGCAGTTCTTC.

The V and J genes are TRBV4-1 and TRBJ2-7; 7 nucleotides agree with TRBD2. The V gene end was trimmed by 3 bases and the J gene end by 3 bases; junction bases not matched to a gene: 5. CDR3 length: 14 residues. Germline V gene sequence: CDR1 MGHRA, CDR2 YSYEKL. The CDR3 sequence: CASSQGGTFYEQYF. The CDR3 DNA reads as TGCGCCAGCAGCCAGGGGGGGACTTTCTACGAGCAGTACTTC.

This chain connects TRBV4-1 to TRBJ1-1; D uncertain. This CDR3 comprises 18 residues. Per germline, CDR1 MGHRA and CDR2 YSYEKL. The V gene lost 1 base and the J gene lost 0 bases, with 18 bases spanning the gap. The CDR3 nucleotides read TGCGCCAGCAGCCAAGTTTTGACGCCAGAGACCATGAACACTGAAGCTTTCTTT. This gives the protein CASSQVLTPETMNTEAFF.

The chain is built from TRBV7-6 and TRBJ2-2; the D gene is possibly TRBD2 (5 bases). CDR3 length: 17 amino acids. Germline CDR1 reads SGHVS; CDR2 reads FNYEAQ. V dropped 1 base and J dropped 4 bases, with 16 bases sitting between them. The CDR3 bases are TGTGCCAGCAGCTTAGTCGGCAGGTCTGCGGGCACCGGGGAGCTGTTTTTT. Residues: CASSLVGRSAGTGELFF.